These 21 T cell receptor beta chains share one sample of origin, sequenced in a study of early T cells in non-severe SARS-CoV-2 infection. TCRdb fed the 5' RACE reads into MiXCR, producing one record per CDR3 protein. The sample consists of approximately 35,000 distinct CDR3 sequences, around 6% of them appearing once. Sample: whole blood. The origin of the receptors is an adult who was a healthcare worker with PCR-confirmed SARS-CoV-2 infection or an uninfected control (not recorded which).

The CDR3 bases are TGTGCCAGCAGCTCATTAGCGGGGGAGGTCAATGAGCAGTTCTTC. Its translation is CASSSLAGEVNEQFF. The chain employs TRBV5-5 and TRBJ2-1; 9 bases are a match to TRBD2. The V gene's germline CDR1 is SGHKS and CDR2 YYEKEE (reference sequence). Unmatched junction bases numbered 7, after V lost 3 bases and J lost 6 bases. This CDR3 has 15 amino acids.

This clonotype is labeled large (0.1 to 1%). V gene TRBV7-8 combines with J gene TRBJ1-2; 8 bases are a match to TRBD1. The CDR3 has 13 amino acids. The V segment lost 1 base and the J segment 6 bases; nucleotides outside the gene matches: 1. Germline CDR1 and CDR2: SGHVS and FQNEAQ. The CDR3 nucleotides read TGTGCCAGCAGCTTAGGGACAGGGAATGGCTACACCTTC. Translated: CASSLGTGNGYTF.

In its sample, this clonotype was seen many times. The CDR3 nucleotides read TGCGCCAGCAGTCCGTACCAAGAGACCCAGTACTTC. Its protein is CASSPYQETQYF. The chain links TRBV5-1 to TRBJ2-5; D gene ambiguous. CDR1 SGHRS and CDR2 YFSETQ come from the germline V gene. The CDR3 covers 12 residues. V lost 5 bases, J lost 0 bases, and 5 bases lay in between.

A few counts support this clonotype. This rearrangement joins TRBV29-1 to TRBJ2-5, with a tentative D call TRBD1 (6 bases). The CDR3 sequence is 15 residues long. Trimming took 6 bases from V and 2 from J, leaving 19 bases between them. Germline V gives CDR1 SQVTM, CDR2 ANQGSEA. The CDR3 region has the DNA TGCAGCGTCGCTTCACGAGGGGGACGTCAAGAGACCCAGTACTTC. This translates into CSVASRGGRQETQYF.

This clonotype was detected a few times. The chain combines TRBV7-2 with TRBJ1-1, with TRBD1 matching over 8 bases. There are 14 residues in the CDR3. With 5 bases clipped from V and 3 bases from J, the junction kept 5 bases outside the gene matches. Germline V gene lookup returns CDR1 SGHTA and CDR2 FQGNSA. In DNA, the CDR3 is TGTGCCAGCAGCCGCGACAGGGGTGACACTGAAGCTTTCTTT. This encodes CASSRDRGDTEAFF.

This clonotype has a count of ten or more. V is TRBV7-9 and J is TRBJ1-1, with D uncertain. Trimming took 3 bases from V and 1 from J, leaving 9 bases between them. The CDR3 totals 14 residues. The germline V gene has CDR1 SEHNR and CDR2 FQNEAQ (reference sequence). As DNA, the CDR3 is TGTGCCAGCAGCTTTTCGGGAAAGAACACTGAAGCTTTCTTT. Translation: CASSFSGKNTEAFF.

The genes are TRBV20-1 and TRBJ2-7, with 8 positions matching TRBD2. V dropped 0 bases and J dropped 2; count of bases not matched to a gene: 6. Germline V gives CDR1 DFQATT, CDR2 SNEGSKA (reference sequence). This CDR3 comprises 15 residues. CDR3 sequence: CSAREDSGAPYEQYF. CDR3 nucleotides: TGCAGTGCTAGAGAAGATAGCGGGGCTCCCTACGAGCAGTACTTC.

There are many counts of this clonotype. This rearrangement joins TRBV7-6 to TRBJ2-1; no clear D. V was pared by 0 bases and J by 5 bases, with 8 bases between. The CDR3 contains 14 residues. Germline CDR1 and CDR2: SGHVS and FNYEAQ. In nucleotides, the CDR3 is TGTGCCAGCAGCTTAGCGCTAGAAAACAATGAGCAGTTCTTC. Translated: CASSLALENNEQFF.

This clonotype was detected many times. This chain connects TRBV6-4 to TRBJ1-1; D is unresolved. V was cut by 2 bases and J by 1 base, with 5 bases left in between. The CDR3 is 13 amino acids. From germline, CDR1 is MRHNA and CDR2 SNTAGT. The CDR3, as DNA: TGTGCCAGCAGTGACATGGAGAACACTGAAGCTTTCTTT. Amino acid sequence: CASSDMENTEAFF.

This clonotype was found many times. The chain employs TRBV12-3 or TRBV12-4 and TRBJ2-3; 8 bases fit TRBD1. V shed 5 bases, J shed 6 bases, and the junction held 4 bases outside the gene matches. CDR3 length: 13 residues. CDR3 DNA sequence: TGTGCCAGCAGTACCGACAGGGGTGATACGCAGTATTTT. Protein sequence: CASSTDRGDTQYF.

The sample holds many counts of this clonotype. The chain combines TRBV27 with TRBJ1-1; 7 bases agree with TRBD1. This CDR3 spans 14 amino acids. V was clipped by 2 bases and J by 5 bases; unmatched bases: 5. In germline, CDR1 is MNHEY, CDR2 SMNVEV (reference sequence). The CDR3 spells CASSLDREGTEAFF. The CDR3 nucleotides are TGTGCCAGCAGTTTAGACAGGGAGGGAACTGAAGCTTTCTTT.

This clonotype was observed many times. CDR3 nucleotide sequence: TGCGCCAGCCGGCGAGGGGATGAGCAGTTCTTC. Residues: CASRRGDEQFF. The gene calls are TRBV10-2 and TRBJ2-1, with D perhaps given as TRBD1 or TRBD2 (5 bases each). Trimming left V 8 bases short and J 8 bases short, with 10 bases between. The CDR3 is 11 amino acids. Germline CDR1 reads WSHSY; CDR2 reads SAAADI.

This clonotype was found a few times. J is TRBJ1-5 and V is TRBV28; TRBD1 is a possible D gene (6 bases). The CDR3 extends over 14 amino acids. CDR1 MDHEN and CDR2 SYDVKM come from the germline V gene. V gave up 4 bases and J gave up 9 bases, with 16 bases separating them. CDR3 protein: CASSSTGRVGPQHF. CDR3 nucleotides: TGTGCCAGCAGTTCTACAGGGAGGGTAGGGCCCCAGCATTTT. The entire variable domain, with the rest obtained from reference TRBV28 and TRBJ1-5, is as follows: DVKVTQSSRYLVKRTGEKVFLECVQDMDHENMFWYRQDPGLGLRLIYFSYDVKMKEKGDIPEGYSVSREKKERFSLILESASTNQTSMYLCASSSTGRVGPQHFGDGTRLSIL.

This clonotype was seen many times. The chain is built from TRBV6-6 and TRBJ2-1, with TRBD2 matching 10 bases. The CDR3 loop spans 18 amino acids. The J segment lost 2 bases and the V segment lost 2 bases, leaving 9 bases of the junction unmatched. The V gene's germline CDR1 is MNHNY and CDR2 SVGAGI (reference sequence). The CDR3 region has the DNA TGTGCCAGCAGTTACGGTGGTAGCGGGGGGAAGACCTACAATGAGCAGTTCTTC. It is translated as CASSYGGSGGKTYNEQFF.

This clonotype showed up many times. The chain couples TRBV7-9 to TRBJ2-3, with D possibly being TRBD1 (5 bases). CDR3 length equals 13 residues. CDR1 and CDR2 from the germline V gene are SEHNR and FQNEAQ (reference sequence). V shed 5 bases and J shed 5 bases, with 11 bases lying between them. The chain's CDR3 is CASSPRTGDTQYF. CDR3 nucleotide sequence: TGTGCCAGCAGCCCCAGAACAGGAGATACGCAGTATTTT.

This clonotype was recorded many times. The chain carries TRBV30 and TRBJ2-1, with D possibly TRBD1 on 5 matching bases. Trimming stripped 4 bases from V and 10 bases from J, with 14 bases between. Germline loops: CDR1 GTSNPN, CDR2 SVGIG (reference sequence). The CDR3 consists of 12 residues. The CDR3 DNA sequence: TGTGCCTGGAAGGGGTCCTGGGCCGAGCAGTTCTTC. It specifies CAWKGSWAEQFF.

This clonotype was recorded at least ten times. V is TRBV5-1 and J is TRBJ2-7; 9 bases match TRBD1. The length of the CDR3 is 16 residues. Germline V lookup: CDR1 SGHRS, CDR2 YFSETQ. V lost 4 bases, J lost 6 bases, and 14 bases stayed unmatched. CDR3 in DNA: TGCGCCAGCAGCCCGGACGCCGGGACAGGGTATGCCGAGCAGTACTTC. Translating it yields CASSPDAGTGYAEQYF. Filled out from reference TRBV5-1 and TRBJ2-7, the complete variable domain reads KAGVTQTPRYLIKTRGQQVTLSCSPISGHRSVSWYQQTPGQGLQFLFEYFSETQRNKGNFPGRFSGRQFSNSRSEMNVSTLELGDSALYLCASSPDAGTGYAEQYFGPGTRLTVT.

This clonotype was recorded at least ten times. This chain uses TRBV7-7 with TRBJ1-5; perhaps TRBD1 as D (6 bases). V was cut by 1 base and J by 5 bases, with 6 bases left in between. This CDR3 contains 13 residues. The V gene's germline CDR1 is SSHAT and CDR2 FNYEAQ (reference sequence). CDR3 sequence (DNA): TGTGCCAGCAGCTTAGACAGGGATCAGCCCCAGCATTTT. This gives the protein CASSLDRDQPQHF.

This clonotype was seen ten or more times. DNA for the CDR3: TGTGCCAGCAGTCCCACTAGCGGGGGAGCAGATACGCAGTATTTT. This sequence encodes CASSPTSGGADTQYF. The V gene is TRBV12-3 or TRBV12-4, the J gene TRBJ2-3; 11 bases map to TRBD2. CDR3 size: 15 residues. Losses at the gene ends were 5 bases for V and 4 bases for J; bases not matched to a gene: 5.

This clonotype has at least ten counts. The chain combines TRBV12-3 or TRBV12-4 with TRBJ2-7; the D gene is possibly TRBD1 (5 bases). Trimming removed 5 bases at V and 2 bases at J, with 13 bases between. This CDR3 is 14 amino acids long. The CDR3 loop is CASSPFGHAYEQYF. The CDR3 region has the DNA TGTGCCAGCAGTCCCTTTGGACATGCCTACGAGCAGTACTTC.

This clonotype was seen ten or more times. V and J are TRBV4-1 and TRBJ2-2; D is possibly TRBD1 (5 bases). The CDR3 spans 18 residues. The V end lost 0 bases, the J end lost 6 bases, and 20 bases lay between the germline ends. The germline V gene encodes CDR1 MGHRA and CDR2 YSYEKL. The CDR3: CASSQDMGTPRVPGELFF. The CDR3 nucleotides read TGCGCCAGCAGCCAAGATATGGGAACACCCAGGGTTCCCGGGGAGCTGTTTTTT.